This T cell receptor beta chain comes out of a study of blood T cell repertoires in COVID-19. Study information: The study drew acute and convalescent COVID-19 samples from the United States, Italy and Spain. T cells, B-cell-depleted T cells, or PBMCs provided the cDNA or gDNA that served as material.

This clone occurred once. Original processing notes: Amplification of reference gene primers was used by the study to estimate nucleated cell counts. Assay used: immunoSEQ multiplex PCR; TCRdb lists only in-frame clones, some missing. Clonal size and the V and J genes are those of that table, whereas D and trimming came from the DNA. Counted here are roughly 280,000 clones, roughly 80% occurring once; the ten biggest clones make up around 4%. Trimming took off 5 bases at V and 1 base at J, with 18 bases between the two ends. CDR3 size: 17 residues. Germline CDR1 reads SGHTA; CDR2 reads FQGNSA. The clonotype comes from a man between 60 and 75 years old with acute or convalescent COVID-19. The rearrangement links TRBV7-2 to TRBJ1-3, with D tentatively TRBD1 (6 bases). Sequenced input: peripheral blood. The CDR3 sequence: CASSPTPAGVSGNTIYF. The CDR3 nucleotides read TGTGCCAGCAGCCCGACCCCAGCAGGGGTTTCTGGAAACACCATATATTTT. Filled out from reference TRBV7-2 and TRBJ1-3, the complete variable domain reads GAGVSQSPSNKVTEKGKDVELRCDPISGHTALYWYRQSLGQGLEFLIYFQGNSAPDKSGLPSDRFSAERTGGSVSTLTIQRTQQEDSAVYLCASSPTPAGVSGNTIYFGEGSWLTVV.